Each of the 22 T cell receptor beta chains below was sequenced from the same sample in a study of regulatory T cells in long-lasting Graves disease. Time point indicated: newly diagnosed GD, antithyroid drugs for less than 3 months. PBMCs were the source of the RNA used for TCR sequencing. For TCR beta, libraries came from iRepertoire HTBI primers and Arm-PCR of CDR3 regions. TCRdb re-called the multiplex PCR reads with MiXCR, one entry per CDR3 protein. The data hold about 460,000 distinct CDR3 sequences, with around 13% observed a single time. A further study also used this sample, focusing on T cells in Graves' hyperthyroidism and ophthalmopathy.

Sequenced here: peripheral blood mononuclear cells (PBMCs), sampled at new diagnosis, from a patient treated with antithyroid drugs. These receptors originate from a woman aged 45-59 years with Graves disease.

This clonotype was counted at least ten times. The chain combines TRBV6-1 with TRBJ1-6; D may be TRBD1 (5 bases). V lost 5 bases, J lost 6 bases, and 11 bases lay in between. Per germline, CDR1 MNHNS and CDR2 SASEGT. This CDR3 is built from 14 residues. CDR3 protein: CASSLGTPNSPLHF. In nucleotides, the CDR3 is TGTGCCAGCAGTCTCGGGACGCCTAATTCACCCCTCCACTTT.

At least ten counts were recorded for this clonotype. The chain employs TRBV12-3 or TRBV12-4 and TRBJ1-2; D ambiguous. Trimming stripped 6 bases from V and 8 bases from J, with 22 bases between. The CDR3 sequence is 15 residues long. The CDR3 nucleotides are TGTGCCAGCAGCCCCCACCGTTCGGGGAGAGGCGGCTACACCTTC. Its protein is CASSPHRSGRGGYTF.

With respect to this clonotype: A single base is all that separates this from a far larger clone, so a read error is likely. The chain couples TRBV7-9 to TRBJ2-5; 9 nucleotides agree with TRBD1. Germline trimming cut 5 bases from V and 11 bases from J; bases unmatched to any gene: 15. This CDR3 is built from 15 residues. Germline CDR1 is SEHNR and CDR2 is FQNEAQ (reference sequence). CDR3 DNA sequence: TGTGCCAGCAGCCGAGACAGGGGGTCCTACAATGAGCAGTACTTC. It specifies CASSRDRGSYNEQYF.

Turning to this clonotype: One base away lies a much larger clone, so this may be a sequencing read error. This rearrangement joins TRBV30 to TRBJ2-1; weak D call: TRBD2 (7 bases). From germline, CDR1 is GTSNPN and CDR2 SVGIG (reference sequence). V was trimmed by 7 bases and J by 9 bases, leaving 25 bases between them. This CDR3 spans 15 amino acids. The DNA for the CDR3 is TGTGCCTTTGCTGGGGTTCTAGGGGGAGGGGGTGAGCAGTTCTTC. Translating it yields CAFAGVLGGGGEQFF.

As regards this clonotype: A read error is possible here, since a much larger clone lies one base away. The chain has TRBV3-1 and TRBJ2-1, with D possibly being TRBD2 (6 bases). Deletions cut 2 bases from V and 10 bases from J, with 15 bases between. The CDR3 covers 14 residues. Germline CDR1 LGHDT, CDR2 YNNKEL (reference sequence). CDR3 amino acids: CASSQSLAAGEQFF. The CDR3 DNA is TGTGCCAGCAGCCAATCATTAGCGGCCGGAGAGCAGTTCTTC.

With regard to this clonotype: Germline is not matched at one junction end, which may reflect a read error. This chain uses TRBV5-1 with TRBJ1-4; a weak D match, TRBD1 (5 bases). This CDR3 contains 16 residues. Looked up from germline, CDR1 is SGHRS and CDR2 is YFSETQ. The CDR3 sequence: CASSLAQGGEYEELFF. As DNA, the CDR3 is TGCGCCAGCAGCTTGGCCCAGGGAGGGGAGTATGAAGAACTGTTTTTT.

This clonotype was detected ten times or more. V and J are TRBV28 and TRBJ2-1; D is possibly TRBD1 (6 bases). This CDR3 spans 15 amino acids. Germline lookup yields CDR1 MDHEN and CDR2 SYDVKM. Trimming removed 10 bases at V and 6 bases at J, with 22 bases between. CDR3 DNA: TGTGCCACCTATCTCGGGACATCCCAAGTCAATGAGCAGTTCTTC. Protein sequence: CATYLGTSQVNEQFF.

This clonotype was detected ten times or more. The CDR3 coding sequence is TGTGCCAGCAGTTTAGGGGGGGCCGCGACCTACGAGCAGTACTTC. Translating gives CASSLGGAATYEQYF. V usage is TRBV28 and J usage is TRBJ2-7; D might be TRBD2 (7 bases). Deletions cut 2 bases from V and 2 bases from J, with 13 bases between. CDR3 length: 15 residues. Germline V gene data show CDR1 as MDHEN and CDR2 as SYDVKM.

This clonotype was counted at least ten times. This chain connects TRBV11-2 to TRBJ2-7; the D gene is possibly TRBD2 (6 bases). The CDR3 sequence is 14 residues long. Germline V CDR1 and CDR2: SGHAT, FQNNGV. Trimming pared 3 bases from V and 6 bases from J, leaving 15 bases between. CDR3 in DNA: TGTGCCAGCAGCTTCGGGCAGGGAGGTTTCGAGCAGTACTTC. It yields the protein CASSFGQGGFEQYF.

This clonotype was seen at least ten times. This chain links TRBV28 with TRBJ2-1, with a possible D match to TRBD2 (6 bases). With 10 bases removed from V and 0 bases from J, the gap between germline ends came to 13 bases. CDR1 and CDR2 from the germline V gene are MDHEN and SYDVKM. CDR3 length: 14 amino acids. In DNA form, the CDR3 reads TGTGCCATCTCGGACTACACCTCCTACAATGAGCAGTTCTTC. Its protein product is CAISDYTSYNEQFF.

This clonotype was seen repeatedly, ten times or more. CDR3 region: CASSPRGDLSDTQYF. CDR3 DNA: TGTGCCAGCAGCCCTCGGGGGGACCTGTCAGATACGCAGTATTTT. The rearrangement joins TRBV7-2 to TRBJ2-3; TRBD2 matches 7 bases. J was trimmed by 4 bases and V by 5 bases; bases with no gene match: 9. CDR1 is SGHTA and CDR2 is FQGNSA in the germline V gene. This CDR3 is built from 15 residues. The full variable domain, completed using reference TRBV7-2 and TRBJ2-3, is GAGVSQSPSNKVTEKGKDVELRCDPISGHTALYWYRQSLGQGLEFLIYFQGNSAPDKSGLPSDRFSAERTGGSVSTLTIQRTQQEDSAVYLCASSPRGDLSDTQYFGPGTRLTVL.

This clonotype was seen repeatedly, ten times or more. The chain is built from TRBV7-8 and TRBJ1-5; D is unclear. Trimming took off 2 bases at V and 0 bases at J, with 20 bases between the two ends. CDR1 is SGHVS and CDR2 is FQNEAQ in the germline V gene. The CDR3 consists of 19 residues. DNA of the CDR3: TGTGCCAGCAGCTTAATTTCGTCGGCAGGCAGATATAGCAATCAGCCCCAGCATTTT. Amino acids: CASSLISSAGRYSNQPQHF.

The chain combines TRBV6-1 with TRBJ2-7; TRBD1 matches 8 bases. Germline assignment: CDR1 MNHNS and CDR2 SASEGT. The CDR3 runs 14 residues. Trimming at V came to 2 bases and at J to 3 bases, leaving 3 bases not matched to a gene. The CDR3 reads CASSEFTGGYEQYF. In DNA, the CDR3 is TGTGCCAGCAGTGAATTTACAGGGGGCTACGAGCAGTACTTC.

This clonotype turned up a few times. The chain couples TRBV5-1 to TRBJ2-2; D not certain. The germline V gene has CDR1 SGHRS and CDR2 YFSETQ. The CDR3 extends over 15 amino acids. The V and J ends lost 0 bases and 5 bases respectively, with 11 bases between them. The CDR3 region has the DNA TGCGCCAGCAGCTTGGCAAGGGTGGAGACCGGGGAGCTGTTTTTT. Its translation is CASSLARVETGELFF.

In its sample, this clonotype was seen many times. The chain couples TRBV20-1 to TRBJ2-5; 15 bases agree with TRBD2. With V trimmed by 0 bases and J by 5 bases, 10 bases remained unmatched. The CDR3 has 18 amino acids. CDR1 is DFQATT and CDR2 is SNEGSKA in the germline V gene (reference sequence). This chain's CDR3 is CSARDPGLAGGRAETQYF. CDR3 nucleotide sequence: TGCAGTGCTAGAGATCCCGGACTAGCGGGAGGGCGCGCCGAGACCCAGTACTTC.

This clonotype was seen a few times. Relative to the germline gene, one junction end is altered; a read error may explain this. This chain connects TRBV24-1 to TRBJ2-1; 9 nucleotides align to TRBD2. Germline CDR1 and CDR2: KGHDR and SFDVKD. This CDR3 has 16 residues. For the CDR3, the DNA is TGTGCCACTAGTGATTTGAGGCTAGCGGGAAACAATGAGCAGTTCTTC. Its protein is CATSDLRLAGNNEQFF.

Turning to this clonotype: A much larger clone sits a single nucleotide away, making a read error possible. V is TRBV7-2 and J is TRBJ2-5; 9 bases match TRBD2. Germline V gives CDR1 SGHTA, CDR2 FQGNSA. The CDR3 spans 15 residues. This chain's CDR3 is CASSANLAGVEAQYF. CDR3 bases: TGTGCCAGCAGCGCAAATTTAGCGGGAGTAGAGGCCCAGTACTTC.

This clonotype showed up just a few times. The gene calls are TRBV24-1 and TRBJ2-1, with 7 bases aligning to TRBD2. Germline loops: CDR1 KGHDR, CDR2 SFDVKD. The CDR3 totals 13 residues. Losses at the gene ends were 7 bases for V and 2 bases for J; bases not matched to a gene: 1. CDR3 sequence (DNA): TGTGCCACCAGGGCGGGAGCCTACAATGAGCAGTTCTTC. It specifies CATRAGAYNEQFF.

This clonotype was recorded many times. V and J are TRBV6-1 and TRBJ1-2, with 7 positions matching TRBD1. Germline-derived CDR1 and CDR2 are MNHNS and SASEGT. The length of the CDR3 is 14 residues. J gave up 7 bases and V 5 bases, and 10 bases lay outside the gene matches. The CDR3 DNA sequence: TGTGCCAGCAGTACAACAGGGGATCGGACTGGCTACACCTTC. This translates into CASSTTGDRTGYTF.

This clonotype came up many times. The V and J genes are TRBV5-5 and TRBJ2-1, with D possibly being TRBD1 (6 bases). The CDR3 is made up of 14 amino acids. Germline V lookup: CDR1 SGHKS, CDR2 YYEKEE (reference sequence). V gave up 4 bases and J gave up 6 bases, with 14 bases separating them. As DNA, the CDR3 is TGTGCCAGCAGCCGGACAGATATAGCCAATGAGCAGTTCTTC. Translating it yields CASSRTDIANEQFF.

The V gene is TRBV10-1, the J gene TRBJ2-7; a weak D match, TRBD2 (6 bases). Looked up from germline, CDR1 is WNHNN and CDR2 is SYGVQD (reference sequence). Trimming pared 2 bases from V and 5 bases from J, leaving 13 bases between. The CDR3 consists of 14 residues. The CDR3 protein is CASSESGGVDEQYF. The CDR3 DNA reads TGCGCCAGCAGTGAGAGCGGAGGGGTAGACGAGCAGTACTTC.

Comment on this clonotype: A much larger clone sits a single nucleotide away, making a read error possible. The CDR3 does not end in the conserved phenylalanine or tryptophan, so this is likely a read error. The chain carries TRBV29-1 and TRBJ2-7; no reliable D call. Germline V gene lookup returns CDR1 SQVTM and CDR2 ANQGSEA. The CDR3 consists of 12 residues. V was clipped by 4 bases and J by 5 bases, with 12 bases between them. The CDR3 here is CSVVSSLHEQYS. In DNA form, the CDR3 reads TGCAGCGTTGTTTCCAGTTTGCACGAGCAGTACTCC.